This T cell receptor beta chain was documented in a study of blood T cells in healthy people across ages (dated by TCRdb to the mid-2010s). Regarding the complete study: In model experiments, roughly one uniquely barcoded TCR beta cDNA molecule per two T cells was captured by template switching. For two donors (one aged 18 to 29 and one aged 80 or older), the study analyzed two additional independent replicas of 1 million unique cDNA reads from the same blood draw. Donors were grouped into four age groups: young (average 16 years), middle-aged (39), aged (62) and long-lived (about 89). Age-related changes in TCR beta repertoire diversity were measured in the study by deep sequencing normalized with unique cDNA molecular identifiers. The research as a whole found: Compared with the aged group, the long-lived group had more naive CD4+ T cells, fewer expanded clones and increased TCR diversity, a pattern suggesting age selection. Observed TCR beta diversity per million T cells fell roughly linearly with age, and a significant reduction was already apparent by age roughly 40. The percentage of naive T cells measured by flow cytometry correlated strongly with observed TCR beta diversity. Because profiling used bulk unsorted PBMCs, naive and antigen-experienced compartments could not be compared conclusively. Because the CMV infection status of the donors was unknown, age-related changes in expanded clonotypes may potentially have been confounded. Estimates of total diversity based on one million sequenced T cells were regarded as lower bounds and as underestimates.

About this clonotype: There is no known antigen for this receptor. No base quality values were provided; no much bigger clone lies one nucleotide off.

The roughly 39 donors, aged roughly 6 to 95 years, were systemically healthy Caucasian individuals from Russia. About 10 milliliters of peripheral blood were collected from each donor into EDTA-treated Vacutainer tubes. PBMCs were isolated by Ficoll-Paque density-gradient centrifugation, with at least 7 million obtained per sample. Total RNA was extracted from PBMCs with Trizol reagent, with at least 5.5 micrograms obtained per sample. The percentages of naive CD45RAhigh/CD27high T cells were determined by flow cytometry on a PBMC aliquot from every donor. Libraries came from 5' RACE. TCRdb lists the instrument as Illumina HiSeq 2500. A second about 6 to 11 cycle PCR used a sample-barcoded 5' primer and a J-beta primer mix. Each TCR beta cDNA molecule received a unique molecular identifier from a template-switch 5' adaptor carrying 12 random nucleotides. At least 2.5 million CDR3-containing paired-end reads were obtained from each sample. The Mint cDNA synthesis kit, primed by a TRBC-specific oligonucleotide, was used to synthesize first-strand cDNA from all RNA. Following uracil-DNA glycosylase treatment, all cDNA underwent a first 18-cycle PCR with the universal primers M1SS and BC2_uni_R. The study's processing was this. Each sample was normalized by randomly selecting 1 million high-quality reads, each carrying a distinct molecular identifier. Reads sharing molecular identifiers were discarded rather than binned into consensus sequences. MiTCR, run with a Q25 quality threshold and the strictest error-elimination algorithm, handled CDR3 identification, clonotype clustering and error correction. A nonparametric unseen species model with Euler transformation was used to estimate a lower bound on total TCR beta diversity. TCRdb handled the public reads itself, with Q25 trimming in fastp and clone calling in MiXCR, and kept productive beta chains. Rows with one shared CDR3 protein collapse into an entry with the most common genes and DNA. The V and J calls and clone size are TCRdb's, not the authors'. The sample table records 600,000 to 900,000 distinct CDR3 sequences; more than 25% of these occur just once. The ten largest clones capture about 2.9% of the sample.

The sample was also linked to a second study, of T cells of mothers and their children. As that second study puts it: Donors were nine systemically healthy Caucasian individuals: three mothers and their six children. cDNA synthesis used all of the extracted RNA, with approximately 1.4 ug of RNA in each 15 ul reaction. In the second PCR, the M1S primer introduced both the sample barcodes and 2-4 random nucleotides. Over 8 million TCR beta CDR3 reads were obtained for each mother, and 3 million to 3.5 million reads were obtained for each child. Thymic selection shapes the output of TCR recombination in a similar way in related and unrelated pairs, and inherited differences have a minor effect. Related mother-child pairs always showed normalized repertoire overlap that was slightly higher than in unrelated mother-child pairs, though the difference was never significant. No persistent microchimeric T cell clones were detected, at a sensitivity of approximately 110 clones per million clonotypes. Deep NGS was used in the study to compare the TCR beta repertoires of mothers and children and to look for features that separate related mother-child pairs from unrelated individuals. Mothers averaged roughly 40 +/- 4 years of age and children averaged around 10 +/- 4 years. Libraries were sequenced on Illumina HiSeq 2000 with 100+100 nt paired-end reads after adapter ligation with NEBNext reagents. Mother and child libraries were prepared a month apart and sequenced in separate runs to prevent cross-contamination. Each donor had between roughly 450,000 and 2,100,000 distinct TCR beta clonotypes identified. Naive TCR beta clonotypes were estimated from low-frequency clonotypes matched to each donor's FACS-determined naive share, without sorting.

The sequence was obtained from a boy between 10 and 17 years old in good health. Sequences were obtained from blood.

CDR3 sequence: CASRLTGGLNEKLFF. The base sequence is TGCGCCAGCAGGCTTACAGGGGGGCTTAATGAAAAACTGTTTTTT. The rearrangement joined TRBV5-1 to TRBJ1-4; 8 of the junction bases match TRBD1. The CDR3 measures 15 amino acids from cysteine to phenylalanine. Of all the DNA, just the CDR3 is kept, 45 bases in frame from base 1. The germline V gene encodes CDR1 SGHRS and CDR2 YFSETQ. V loses 5 bases at its end and J loses 4 bases; junction bases beyond the gene matches: 7. With the portions outside the CDR3 filled from the reference TRBV5-1 and TRBJ1-4 genes, the complete variable region becomes KAGVTQTPRYLIKTRGQQVTLSCSPISGHRSVSWYQQTPGQGLQFLFEYFSETQRNKGNFPGRFSGRQFSNSRSEMNVSTLELGDSALYLCASRLTGGLNEKLFFGSGTQLSVL.